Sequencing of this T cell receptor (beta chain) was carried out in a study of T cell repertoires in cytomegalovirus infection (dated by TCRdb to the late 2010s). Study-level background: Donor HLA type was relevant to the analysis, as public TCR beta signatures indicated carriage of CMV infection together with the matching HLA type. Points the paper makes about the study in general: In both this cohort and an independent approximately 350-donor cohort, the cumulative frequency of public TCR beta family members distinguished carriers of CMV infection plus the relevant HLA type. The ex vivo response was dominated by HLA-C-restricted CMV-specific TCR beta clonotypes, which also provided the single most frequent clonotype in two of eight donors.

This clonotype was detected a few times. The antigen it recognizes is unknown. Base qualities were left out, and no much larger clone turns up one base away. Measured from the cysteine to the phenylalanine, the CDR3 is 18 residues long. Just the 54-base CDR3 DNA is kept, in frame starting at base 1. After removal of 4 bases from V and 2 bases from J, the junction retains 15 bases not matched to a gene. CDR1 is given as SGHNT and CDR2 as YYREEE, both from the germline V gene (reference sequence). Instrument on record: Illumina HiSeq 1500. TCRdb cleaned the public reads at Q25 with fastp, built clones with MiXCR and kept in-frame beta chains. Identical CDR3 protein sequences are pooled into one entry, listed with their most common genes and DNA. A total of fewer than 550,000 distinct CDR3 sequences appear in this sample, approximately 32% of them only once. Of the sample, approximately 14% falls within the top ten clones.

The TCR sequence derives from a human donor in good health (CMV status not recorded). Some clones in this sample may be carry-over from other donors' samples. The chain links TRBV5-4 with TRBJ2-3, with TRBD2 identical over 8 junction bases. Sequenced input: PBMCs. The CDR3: CASSTGERGLTYTDTQYF. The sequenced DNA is TGTGCCAGCAGCACCGGCGAGCGGGGGCTTACCTACACAGATACGCAGTATTTT.